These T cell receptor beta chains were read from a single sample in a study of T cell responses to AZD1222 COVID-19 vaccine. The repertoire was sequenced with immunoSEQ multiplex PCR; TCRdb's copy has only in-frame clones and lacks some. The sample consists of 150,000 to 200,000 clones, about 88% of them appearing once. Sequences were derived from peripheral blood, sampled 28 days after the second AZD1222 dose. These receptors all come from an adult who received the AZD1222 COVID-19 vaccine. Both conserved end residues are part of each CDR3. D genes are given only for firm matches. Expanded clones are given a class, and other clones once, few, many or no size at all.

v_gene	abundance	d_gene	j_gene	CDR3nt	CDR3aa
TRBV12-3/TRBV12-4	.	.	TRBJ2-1	TGTGCCAGCTCGGACCAACACTACAATGAGCAGTTCTTC	CASSDQHYNEQFF
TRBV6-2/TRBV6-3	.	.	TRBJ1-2	TGTGCCAGCAGTTGGCAGATCGGCTACACCTTC	CASSWQIGYTF
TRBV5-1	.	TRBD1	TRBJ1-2	TGCGCCAGCAGCTTGGGACAGGGAAATGGCTACACCTTC	CASSLGQGNGYTF
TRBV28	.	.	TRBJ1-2	TGTGCCAGCAGCATGACAGCTCCCCCTAACTATGGCTACACCTTC	CASSMTAPPNYGYTF
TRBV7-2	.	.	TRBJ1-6	TGTGCCAGCAGCTTAGCTCGGGGGCGGCGGAATTCACCCCTCCACTTT	CASSLARGRRNSPLHF
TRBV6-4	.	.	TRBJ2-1	TGTGCCAGCAGTGACTTGGCTGGTGAGCAGTTCTTC	CASSDLAGEQFF
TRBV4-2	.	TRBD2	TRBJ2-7	TGTGCCAGCAGCCTCCGGGAGGGTTACTCCTACGAGCAGTACTTC	CASSLREGYSYEQYF
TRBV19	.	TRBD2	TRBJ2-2	TGTGCCAGTAGTACGCGACTAGCGTCGAACACCGGGGAGCTGTTTTTT	CASSTRLASNTGELFF
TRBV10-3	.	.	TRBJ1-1	TGTGCCATCAGTGAGCGGGACGGAGGGAACACTGAAGCTTTCTTT	CAISERDGGNTEAFF
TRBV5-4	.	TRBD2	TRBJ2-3	TGTGCCAGCAGCTTGGCGGGGCTAGCGGGGGCCTCGGGGAATACGCAGTATTTT	CASSLAGLAGASGNTQYF
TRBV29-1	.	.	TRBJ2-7	TGCAGCGTTGGGGGGCCCCGGGAGCAGTACTTC	CSVGGPREQYF
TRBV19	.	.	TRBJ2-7	TGTGCCAGCGGGAGAATCGGGGAGCAGTACTTC	CASGRIGEQYF
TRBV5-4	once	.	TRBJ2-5	TGTGCCAGCAGCCTACCCCCCGGGACGGACCCACCGCCCCGACAAGAGACCCAGTACTTC	CASSLPPGTDPPPRQETQYF
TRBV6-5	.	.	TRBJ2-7	TGTGCCAGCAGTAGGACTATACACTCCTCCTACGAGCAGTACTTC	CASSRTIHSSYEQYF
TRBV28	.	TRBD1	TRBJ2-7	TGTGCCAGCAGTTTCCCCTCGGCAGGGGGCAATGAGCAGTACTTC	CASSFPSAGGNEQYF
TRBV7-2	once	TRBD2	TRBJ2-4	TGTGCCAGCAGCTTAGACGGCGGGAGTCTTGGAAACATTCAGTACTTC	CASSLDGGSLGNIQYF
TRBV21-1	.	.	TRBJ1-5	TGTGCCAGCAGCAAAGTTCGGGACAGGGTTCCGAGCAATCAGCCCCAGCATTTT	CASSKVRDRVPSNQPQHF
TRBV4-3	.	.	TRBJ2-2	TGCGCCAGCAGCCGGGTCGGGGAGCTGTTTTTT	CASSRVGELFF
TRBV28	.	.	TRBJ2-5	TGTGCCAGCAGTTTATTGGCCGGAAGGAGGACCCAGTACTTC	CASSLLAGRRTQYF
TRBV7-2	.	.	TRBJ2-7	TGTGCCAGCAGCTGGGGGGGCAGTCTGACCTACGAGCAGTACTTC	CASSWGGSLTYEQYF
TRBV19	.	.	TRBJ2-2	TGTGCCAGTAGCTGGGGAGGGGGCGACACCGGGGAGCTGTTTTTT	CASSWGGGDTGELFF
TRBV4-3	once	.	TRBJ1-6	TGCGCCAGCAGCCAAGATCTCCAGGGGCGGTATTCACCCCTCCACTTT	CASSQDLQGRYSPLHF
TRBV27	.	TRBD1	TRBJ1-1	TGTGCCAGCAGTTTTTTGGGACAGGGTGGTACTGAAGCTTTCTTT	CASSFLGQGGTEAFF
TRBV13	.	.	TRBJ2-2	TGTGCCAGCAGTATCGGGACTCAACTCACCGGGGAGCTGTTTTTT	CASSIGTQLTGELFF
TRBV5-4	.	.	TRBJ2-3	TGTGCCAGCAGCTCCGGGACCCCTCGCGGGGATACGCAGTATTTT	CASSSGTPRGDTQYF
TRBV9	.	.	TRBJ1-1	TGTGCCAGCAGCGCCCACCACAGGTCTGAAGCTTTCTTT	CASSAHHRSEAFF
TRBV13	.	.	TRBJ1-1	TGTGCCAGCAGCTTATCTGGGTTGGGGCACCGGGACACTGAAGCTTTCTTT	CASSLSGLGHRDTEAFF
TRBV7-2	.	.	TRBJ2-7	TGTGCCAGCAGCTTAGGGCGGGGAGATCTGTACGAGCAGTACTTC	CASSLGRGDLYEQYF
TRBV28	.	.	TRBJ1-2	TGTGCCAGCAGTTTAATCATCGGGGGGTATGGCTACACCTTC	CASSLIIGGYGYTF
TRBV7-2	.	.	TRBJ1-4	TGTGCCAGCAGCTTAGCAGGGAATGAAAAACTGTTTTTT	CASSLAGNEKLFF
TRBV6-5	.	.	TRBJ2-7	TGTGCCAGCCGCTATCTACTAGAGGAGTACTTC	CASRYLLEEYF
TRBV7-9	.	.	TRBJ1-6	TGTGCCAGCAGCTTAGCCGGGGACTCACCCCTCCACTTT	CASSLAGDSPLHF
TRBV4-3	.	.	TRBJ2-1	TGCGCCAGCAGCCAAGGCACTAGCAATGAGCAGTTCTTC	CASSQGTSNEQFF
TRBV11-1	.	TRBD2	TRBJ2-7	TGTGCCAGCAGCTTAATAGCGGGAGACTACGAGCAGTACTTC	CASSLIAGDYEQYF
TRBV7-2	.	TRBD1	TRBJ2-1	TGTGCCAGCAGCTTAGACGGTAGGGGGCTCAATGGGCAGTTCTTC	CASSLDGRGLNGQFF
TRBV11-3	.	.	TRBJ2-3	TGTGCCAGCAGCTTGGCAGGGGAGGAAGATACGCAGTATTTT	CASSLAGEEDTQYF
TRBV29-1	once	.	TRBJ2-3	TGCAGCGCCGAACAGGGTGCAGATACGCAGTATTTT	CSAEQGADTQYF
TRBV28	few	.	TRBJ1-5	TGTGCCAGCAGTTTTTTTCACAGGACAAATCAGCCCCAGCATTTT	CASSFFHRTNQPQHF
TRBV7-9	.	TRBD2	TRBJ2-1	TGTGCCACCCCGGGACAAGCGGGAGGCTACAATGAGCAGTTCTTC	CATPGQAGGYNEQFF
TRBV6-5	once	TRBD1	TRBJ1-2	TGTGCCAGCAGTAGGGACAGCTTCTATGGCTACACCTTC	CASSRDSFYGYTF
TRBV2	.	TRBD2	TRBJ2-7	TGTGCCAGCAGTTCCCTAGCGGGAGGCGAGCAGTACTTC	CASSSLAGGEQYF
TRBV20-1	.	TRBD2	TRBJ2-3	TGCAGTGCTAGTGGGGAGCGGGATGGGACAGATACGCAGTATTTT	CSASGERDGTDTQYF
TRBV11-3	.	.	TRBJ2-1	TGTGCCAGCAGCTTCTCTATGTACAATGAGCAGTTCTTC	CASSFSMYNEQFF
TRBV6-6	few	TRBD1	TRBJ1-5	TGTGCCAGCAGTTACTCGACCAGGGGGCTTGGCCAGCCCCAGCATTTT	CASSYSTRGLGQPQHF
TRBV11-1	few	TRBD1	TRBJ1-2	TGTGCCAGCAGCTCCAGGGGGTCCTATGGCTACACCTTC	CASSSRGSYGYTF
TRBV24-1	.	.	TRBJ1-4	TGTGCCACCTCCCGGGACGGGACTAATGAAAAACTGTTTTTT	CATSRDGTNEKLFF
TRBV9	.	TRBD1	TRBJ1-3	TGTGCCAGCAGCACTGCCGGGACAGGGGCTGGAAACACCATATATTTT	CASSTAGTGAGNTIYF
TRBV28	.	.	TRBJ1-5	TGTGCCAGCAGTGGGGGGGCAGGATATCAGCCCCAGCATTTT	CASSGGAGYQPQHF
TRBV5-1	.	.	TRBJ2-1	TGCGCCAGCAGCGAGAACTTCGGGGTTAGCTCCTACAATGAGCAGTTCTTC	CASSENFGVSSYNEQFF
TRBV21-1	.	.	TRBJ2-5	TGTGCCAGCAGCAAAGTAATGCCACGACTAGCGGGAATGTTGGAGACCCAGTACTTC	CASSKVMPRLAGMLETQYF